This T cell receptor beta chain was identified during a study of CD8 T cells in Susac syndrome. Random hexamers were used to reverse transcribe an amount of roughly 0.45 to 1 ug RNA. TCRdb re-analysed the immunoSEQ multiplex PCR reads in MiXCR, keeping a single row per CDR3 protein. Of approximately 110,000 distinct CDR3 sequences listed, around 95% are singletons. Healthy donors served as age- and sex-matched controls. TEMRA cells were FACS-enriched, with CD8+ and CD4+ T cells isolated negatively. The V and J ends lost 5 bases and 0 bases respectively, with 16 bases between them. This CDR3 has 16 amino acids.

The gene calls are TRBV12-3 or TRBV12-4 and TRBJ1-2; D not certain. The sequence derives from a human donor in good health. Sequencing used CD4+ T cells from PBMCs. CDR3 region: CASSPDRGSTNYGYTF. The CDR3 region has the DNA TGTGCCAGCAGTCCGGACCGAGGTAGTACTAACTATGGCTACACCTTC.